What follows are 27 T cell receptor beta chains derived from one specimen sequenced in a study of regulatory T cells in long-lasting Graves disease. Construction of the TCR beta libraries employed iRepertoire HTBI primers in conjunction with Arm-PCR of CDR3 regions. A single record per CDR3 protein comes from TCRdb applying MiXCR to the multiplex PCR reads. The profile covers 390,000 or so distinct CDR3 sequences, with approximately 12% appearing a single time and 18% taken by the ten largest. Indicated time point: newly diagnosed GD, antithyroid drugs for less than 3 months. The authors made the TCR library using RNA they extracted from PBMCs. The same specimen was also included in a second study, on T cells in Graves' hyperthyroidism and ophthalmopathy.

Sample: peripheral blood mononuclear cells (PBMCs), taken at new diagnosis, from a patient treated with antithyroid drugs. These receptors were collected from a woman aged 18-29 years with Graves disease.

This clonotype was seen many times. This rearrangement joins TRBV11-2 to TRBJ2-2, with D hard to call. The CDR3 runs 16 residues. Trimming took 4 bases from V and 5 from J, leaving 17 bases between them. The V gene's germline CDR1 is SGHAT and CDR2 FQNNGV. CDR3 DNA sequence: TGTGCCAGCAGCTCCCATCTTAGGAGTATGACCGGGGAGCTGTTTTTT. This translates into CASSSHLRSMTGELFF.

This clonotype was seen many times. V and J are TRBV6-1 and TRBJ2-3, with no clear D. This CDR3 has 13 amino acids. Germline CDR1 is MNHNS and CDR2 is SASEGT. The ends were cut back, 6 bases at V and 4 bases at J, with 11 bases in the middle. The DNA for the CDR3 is TGTGCCAGCAGCGTAGACGAGGCAGATACGCAGTATTTT. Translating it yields CASSVDEADTQYF.

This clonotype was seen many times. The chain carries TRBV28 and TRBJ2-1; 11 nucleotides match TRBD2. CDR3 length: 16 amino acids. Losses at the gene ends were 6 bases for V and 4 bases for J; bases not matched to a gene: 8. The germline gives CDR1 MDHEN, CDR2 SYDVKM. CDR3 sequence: CASRNSGTSGYNEQFF. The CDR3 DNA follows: TGTGCCAGCAGAAACTCCGGGACTAGCGGATACAATGAGCAGTTCTTC. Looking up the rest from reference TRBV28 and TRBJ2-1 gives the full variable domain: DVKVTQSSRYLVKRTGEKVFLECVQDMDHENMFWYRQDPGLGLRLIYFSYDVKMKEKGDIPEGYSVSREKKERFSLILESASTNQTSMYLCASRNSGTSGYNEQFFGPGTRLTVL.

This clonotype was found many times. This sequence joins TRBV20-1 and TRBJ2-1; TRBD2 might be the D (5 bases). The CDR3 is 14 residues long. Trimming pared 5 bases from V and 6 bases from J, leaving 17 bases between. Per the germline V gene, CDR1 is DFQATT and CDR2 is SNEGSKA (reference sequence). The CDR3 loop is CSALTELGSNEQFF. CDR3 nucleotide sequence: TGCAGTGCTCTAACGGAACTAGGAAGCAATGAGCAGTTCTTC.

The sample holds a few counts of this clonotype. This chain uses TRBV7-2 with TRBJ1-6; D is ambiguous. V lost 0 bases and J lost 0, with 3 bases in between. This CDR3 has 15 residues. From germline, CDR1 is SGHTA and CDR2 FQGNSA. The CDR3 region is CASSLASSYNSPLHF. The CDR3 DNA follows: TGTGCCAGCAGCTTAGCAAGCTCCTATAATTCACCCCTCCACTTT. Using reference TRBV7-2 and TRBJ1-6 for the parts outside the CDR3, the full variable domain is GAGVSQSPSNKVTEKGKDVELRCDPISGHTALYWYRQSLGQGLEFLIYFQGNSAPDKSGLPSDRFSAERTGGSVSTLTIQRTQQEDSAVYLCASSLASSYNSPLHFGNGTRLTVT.

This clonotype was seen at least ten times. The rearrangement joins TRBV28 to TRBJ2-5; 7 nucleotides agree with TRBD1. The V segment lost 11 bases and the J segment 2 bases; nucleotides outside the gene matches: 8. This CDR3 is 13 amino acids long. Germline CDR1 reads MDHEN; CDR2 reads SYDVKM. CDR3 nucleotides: TGTGCCTCGTCGGGACAGCCTCAAGAGACCCAGTACTTC. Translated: CASSGQPQETQYF.

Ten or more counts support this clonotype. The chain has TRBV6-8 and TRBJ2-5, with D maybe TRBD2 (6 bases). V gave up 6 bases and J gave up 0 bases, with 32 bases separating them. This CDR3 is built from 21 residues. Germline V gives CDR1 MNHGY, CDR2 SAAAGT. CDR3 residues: CASSPQTRREGLLPYQETQYF. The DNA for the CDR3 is TGTGCCAGCAGCCCCCAAACGAGGAGGGAAGGGCTATTACCGTACCAAGAGACCCAGTACTTC.

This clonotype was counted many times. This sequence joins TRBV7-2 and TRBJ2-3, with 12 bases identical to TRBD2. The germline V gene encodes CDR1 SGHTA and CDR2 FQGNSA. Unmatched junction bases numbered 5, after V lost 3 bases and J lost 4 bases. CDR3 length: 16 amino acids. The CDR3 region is CASSFLAGGPSDTQYF. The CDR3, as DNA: TGTGCCAGCAGCTTTCTAGCGGGAGGGCCATCAGATACGCAGTATTTT.

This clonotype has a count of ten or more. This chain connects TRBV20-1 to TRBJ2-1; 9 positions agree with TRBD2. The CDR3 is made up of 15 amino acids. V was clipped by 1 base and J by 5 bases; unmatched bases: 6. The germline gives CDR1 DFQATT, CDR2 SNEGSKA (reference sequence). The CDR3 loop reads CSARGGAGGNNEQFF. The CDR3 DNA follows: TGCAGTGCTAGAGGAGGGGCGGGAGGGAACAATGAGCAGTTCTTC.

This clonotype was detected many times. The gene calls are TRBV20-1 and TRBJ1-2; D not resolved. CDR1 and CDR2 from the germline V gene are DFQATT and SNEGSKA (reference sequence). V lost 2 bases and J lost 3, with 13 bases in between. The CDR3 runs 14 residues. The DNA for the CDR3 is TGCAGTGCTAGAACGGTCAGGAATGACTATGGCTACACCTTC. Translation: CSARTVRNDYGYTF.

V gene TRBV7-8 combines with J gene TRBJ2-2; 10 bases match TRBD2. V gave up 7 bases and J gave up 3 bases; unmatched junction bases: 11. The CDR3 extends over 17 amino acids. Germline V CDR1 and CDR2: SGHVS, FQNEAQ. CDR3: CASNRKVAGGYTGELFF. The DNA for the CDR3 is TGTGCCAGCAACCGAAAAGTAGCGGGAGGCTACACCGGGGAGCTGTTTTTT.

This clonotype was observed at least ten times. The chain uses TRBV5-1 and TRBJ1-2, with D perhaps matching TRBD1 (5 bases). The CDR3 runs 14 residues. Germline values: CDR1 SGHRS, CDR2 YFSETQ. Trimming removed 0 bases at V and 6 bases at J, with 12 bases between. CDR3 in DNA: TGCGCCAGCAGCTTGGAAGGGGCCCAGGATGGCTACACCTTC. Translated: CASSLEGAQDGYTF.

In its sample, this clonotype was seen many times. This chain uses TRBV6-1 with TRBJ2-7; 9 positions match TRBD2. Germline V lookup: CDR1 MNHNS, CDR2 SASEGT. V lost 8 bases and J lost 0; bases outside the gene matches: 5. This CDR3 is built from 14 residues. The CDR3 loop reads CASRTSGRSYEQYF. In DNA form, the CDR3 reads TGTGCCAGCCGAACTAGCGGGCGCTCCTACGAGCAGTACTTC.

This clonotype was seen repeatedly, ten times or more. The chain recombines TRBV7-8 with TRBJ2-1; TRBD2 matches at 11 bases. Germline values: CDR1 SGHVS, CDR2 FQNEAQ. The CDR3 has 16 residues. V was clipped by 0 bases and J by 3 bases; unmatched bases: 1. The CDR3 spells CASSLAGLAVYNEQFF. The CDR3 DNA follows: TGTGCCAGCAGCTTAGCGGGACTAGCGGTCTACAATGAGCAGTTCTTC.

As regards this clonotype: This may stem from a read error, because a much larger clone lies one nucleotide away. CDR3 loop: CASSLDPSANYEQYF. The CDR3 DNA follows: TGTGCCAGCAGCTTGGATCCTAGCGCCAATTACGAGCAGTACTTC. The chain links TRBV5-6 to TRBJ2-7, with a tentative D call TRBD2 (6 bases). This CDR3 has 15 residues. Germline assignment: CDR1 SGHDT and CDR2 YYEEEE. V was clipped by 0 bases and J by 4 bases, with 14 bases between them.

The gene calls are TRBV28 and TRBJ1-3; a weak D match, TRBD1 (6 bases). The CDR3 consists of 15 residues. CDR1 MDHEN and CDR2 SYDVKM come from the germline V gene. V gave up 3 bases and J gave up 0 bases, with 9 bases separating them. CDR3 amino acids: CASSFTGFSGNTIYF. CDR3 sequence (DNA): TGTGCCAGCAGTTTTACAGGGTTCTCTGGAAACACCATATATTTT.

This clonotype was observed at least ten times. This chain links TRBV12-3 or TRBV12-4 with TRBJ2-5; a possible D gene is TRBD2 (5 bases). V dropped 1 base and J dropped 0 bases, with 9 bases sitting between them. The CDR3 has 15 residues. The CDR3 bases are TGTGCCAGCAGTTTAGGGCGGACTTACCAAGAGACCCAGTACTTC. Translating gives CASSLGRTYQETQYF.

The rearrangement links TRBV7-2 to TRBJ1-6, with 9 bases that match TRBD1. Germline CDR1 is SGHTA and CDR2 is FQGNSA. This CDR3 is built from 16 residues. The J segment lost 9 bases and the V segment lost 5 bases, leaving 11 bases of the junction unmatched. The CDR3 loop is CASSPPPTGGSSPLHF. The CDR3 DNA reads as TGTGCCAGCAGCCCCCCCCCGACAGGGGGAAGTTCACCCCTCCACTTT.

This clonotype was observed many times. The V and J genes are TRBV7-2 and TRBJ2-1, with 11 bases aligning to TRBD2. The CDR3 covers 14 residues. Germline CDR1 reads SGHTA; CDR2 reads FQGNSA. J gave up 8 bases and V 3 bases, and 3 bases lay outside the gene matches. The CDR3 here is CASSFSGGAYEQFF. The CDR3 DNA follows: TGTGCCAGCAGCTTTAGCGGGGGGGCCTATGAGCAGTTCTTC.

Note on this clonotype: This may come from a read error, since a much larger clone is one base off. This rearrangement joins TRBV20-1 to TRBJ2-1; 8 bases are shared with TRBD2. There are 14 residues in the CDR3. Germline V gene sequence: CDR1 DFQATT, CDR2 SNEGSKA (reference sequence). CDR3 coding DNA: TGCAGTGCTAGCGGGAGGGCCCCCTACAATGAGCAGCTCTTC. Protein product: CSASGRAPYNEQLF.

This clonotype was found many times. CDR3 sequence (DNA): TGTGCCAGCAGTGAAGACAGGATAGCCCGGTCCGGGGAGCTGTTTTTT. Translating gives CASSEDRIARSGELFF. The V and J genes are TRBV6-1 and TRBJ2-2; the D gene is possibly TRBD1 (5 bases). The CDR3 extends over 16 amino acids. Germline V gene data show CDR1 as MNHNS and CDR2 as SASEGT. Trimming shortened V by 1 base and J by 6 bases, and 15 bases separated the two germline ends.

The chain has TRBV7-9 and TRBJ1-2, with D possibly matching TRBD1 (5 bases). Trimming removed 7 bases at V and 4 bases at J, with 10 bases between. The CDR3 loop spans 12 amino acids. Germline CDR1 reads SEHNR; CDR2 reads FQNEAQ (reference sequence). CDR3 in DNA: TGTGCCAGCAAGTGGGGACTCTATGGCTACACCTTC. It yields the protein CASKWGLYGYTF.

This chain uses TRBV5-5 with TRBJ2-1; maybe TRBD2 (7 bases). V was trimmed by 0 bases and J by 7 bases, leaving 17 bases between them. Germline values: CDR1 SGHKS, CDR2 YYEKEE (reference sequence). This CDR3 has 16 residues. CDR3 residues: CASSLAGTGRANEQFF. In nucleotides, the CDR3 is TGTGCCAGCAGCTTGGCCGGAACAGGGAGGGCGAATGAGCAGTTCTTC.

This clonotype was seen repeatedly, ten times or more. This CDR3 reads CASSRPTTRVSYEQYF. CDR3 in DNA: TGTGCCAGCAGCCGCCCTACCACTAGGGTGTCCTACGAGCAGTACTTC. This sequence joins TRBV7-2 and TRBJ2-7; D may be TRBD2 (5 bases). Between the trimmed V and J ends, which lost 5 bases and 1 base, there was a span of 18 bases. This CDR3 has 16 amino acids. The germline gives CDR1 SGHTA, CDR2 FQGNSA.

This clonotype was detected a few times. CDR3 sequence (DNA): TGTGCCAGCAGCCTGGGGACACCCGACACTGAAGCTTTCTTT. Amino acid sequence: CASSLGTPDTEAFF. The gene calls are TRBV7-8 and TRBJ1-1, with TRBD1 as a possible D gene (6 bases). Germline V gene data show CDR1 as SGHVS and CDR2 as FQNEAQ. V lost 5 bases and J lost 3, with 13 bases in between. This CDR3 is 14 amino acids long. Supplemented by reference TRBV7-8 and TRBJ1-1, the full variable domain reads GAGVSQSPRYKVAKRGQDVALRCDPISGHVSLFWYQQALGQGPEFLTYFQNEAQLDKSGLPSDRFFAERPEGSVSTLKIQRTQQEDSAVYLCASSLGTPDTEAFFGQGTRLTVV.

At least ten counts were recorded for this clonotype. In DNA form, the CDR3 reads TGTGCCACCAGTGACCCCGGGACAGGGGGCCGGACTGAAGCTTTCTTT. Translation: CATSDPGTGGRTEAFF. The chain uses TRBV24-1 and TRBJ1-1; 12 nucleotides align to TRBD1. This CDR3 is built from 16 residues. After removal of 4 bases from V and 5 bases from J, the junction contained 7 bases not matched to a gene. Germline V CDR1 and CDR2: KGHDR, SFDVKD.

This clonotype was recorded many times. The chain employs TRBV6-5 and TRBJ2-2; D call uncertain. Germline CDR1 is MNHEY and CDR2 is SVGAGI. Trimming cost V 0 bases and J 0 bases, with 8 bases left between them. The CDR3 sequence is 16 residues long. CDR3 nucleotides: TGTGCCAGCAGTTACTCGGGGATCCCGAACACCGGGGAGCTGTTTTTT. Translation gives CASSYSGIPNTGELFF.